A selection of T cell receptor beta chains follows, all from one sample in a study of T cells in Graves' hyperthyroidism and ophthalmopathy. TCRdb reprocessed the multiplex PCR reads via MiXCR and lists one record per CDR3 protein. Found here are 600,000 to 650,000 distinct CDR3 sequences, roughly 20% of them singletons; the top ten hold 30% to 40%. Sequenced material: blood. The receptors were gathered from a man aged 25 to 45 with Graves' ophthalmopathy. Each CDR3 is given with its conserved first and last residue. A D gene is named only where the DNA matches it firmly. Clone size, where shown, is once, few, many, or a class for clones that have expanded.

J gene,clone size,D gene,V gene,CDR3 protein,CDR3 DNA
TRBJ2-7,few,-,TRBV30,CAWSGFGDNLYEQYF,TGTGCCTGGAGTGGCTTCGGGGATAATCTCTACGAGCAGTACTTC
TRBJ2-1,few,TRBD2,TRBV10-3,CASTSASGTNEQFF,TGTGCCTCAACATCCGCTAGCGGGACAAATGAGCAGTTCTTC
TRBJ2-2,-,TRBD1,TRBV6-1,CASNRQGGAGELFF,TGTGCCAGCAATAGACAGGGTGGGGCCGGGGAGCTGTTTTTT
TRBJ2-2,-,-,TRBV10-3,CAIREYTGELFF,TGTGCCATCAGAGAATACACCGGGGAGCTGTTTTTT
TRBJ1-5,few,-,TRBV27,CASSLRGGPNQPQHF,TGTGCCAGCAGTTTAAGAGGGGGGCCCAATCAGCCCCAGCATTTT
TRBJ1-2,many,-,TRBV28,CASTPRGRGRVDFGYTF,TGTGCCAGCACTCCCCGAGGCCGGGGCCGGGTGGATTTTGGCTACACCTTC
TRBJ2-1,few,-,TRBV7-8,CASSLVPGSEEFF,TGTGCCAGCAGCTTAGTTCCAGGGAGTGAAGAGTTCTTC
TRBJ2-5,-,-,TRBV6-1,CASTLGGAAGETQYF,TGTGCCAGCACCTTAGGGGGGGCGGCTGGAGAGACCCAGTACTTC
TRBJ2-1,-,-,TRBV29-1,CSVEGRGLNHNEQFF,TGCAGCGTTGAAGGTCGGGGGCTCAACCACAATGAGCAGTTCTTC
TRBJ1-1,-,-,TRBV9,CASSVGWSTEAFF,TGTGCCAGCAGCGTAGGTTGGAGCACTGAAGCTTTCTTT
TRBJ2-7,-,-,TRBV5-4,CASSADSKTYEQYF,TGTGCCAGCAGCGCCGACTCGAAAACCTACGAGCAGTACTTC
TRBJ2-7,-,TRBD2,TRBV12-3/TRBV12-4,CASRPGSSGSRNEQYF,TGTGCCAGCAGGCCTGGTTCTAGCGGGAGTAGGAACGAGCAGTACTTC
TRBJ2-7,-,-,TRBV3-1,CASSQGIRGAYEQYF,TGTGCCAGCAGCCAAGGCATTCGAGGGGCCTACGAGCAGTACTTC
TRBJ2-7,-,-,TRBV28,CALSQGGGFYEQYF,TGTGCCTTGTCCCAGGGAGGGGGCTTCTACGAGCAGTACTTC
TRBJ2-3,many,-,TRBV15,CATSREGRLHLKGTDTQYF,TGTGCCACCAGCAGAGAGGGACGACTCCACCTCAAGGGCACAGATACGCAGTATTTT
TRBJ2-3,-,TRBD2,TRBV20-1,CSGRSGDGPFHTQYF,TGCAGCGGGAGGTCGGGGGACGGTCCTTTCCATACGCAGTATTTT
TRBJ2-5,many,TRBD1,TRBV7-9,CASSFAVLDREETQYF,TGTGCCAGCAGCTTCGCGGTGCTCGACAGGGAAGAGACCCAGTACTTC
TRBJ2-5,-,TRBD1,TRBV7-9,CASSLETVRGGDTSYQETQYF,TGTGCCAGCAGCTTAGAGACCGTTAGAGGGGGCGATACGTCGTACCAAGAGACCCAGTACTTC
TRBJ2-1,-,-,TRBV3-1,CASSHKVIVHEQFF,TGTGCCAGCAGCCATAAGGTAATAGTCCATGAGCAGTTCTTC
TRBJ1-3,-,-,TRBV15,CATSRDLGLGNTIYF,TGTGCCACCAGCAGAGATTTAGGGCTCGGAAACACCATATATTTT
TRBJ2-5,few,-,TRBV9,CASSVGVSSQETQYF,TGTGCCAGCAGCGTAGGGGTTTCGTCCCAAGAGACCCAGTACTTC
TRBJ2-1,-,TRBD1,TRBV11-2,CASSFLTGSAYNEQFF,TGTGCCAGCAGTTTTCTGACAGGGTCGGCCTACAATGAGCAGTTCTTC
TRBJ2-1,few,TRBD2,TRBV20-1,CSASKLTSGEQFF,TGCAGTGCTAGTAAGTTGACTAGCGGTGAGCAGTTCTTC
TRBJ1-2,few,-,TRBV28,CASSLSGRGKGYTF,TGTGCCAGCAGTTTATCCGGACGGGGGAAAGGCTACACCTTC
TRBJ2-3,-,-,TRBV28,CASSRGAAGTDTQYF,TGTGCCAGCAGCCGGGGGGCAGCGGGGACAGATACGCAGTATTTT
TRBJ2-7,many,TRBD1,TRBV12-3/TRBV12-4,CASTRTGGTYEQYF,TGTGCCAGCACTCGGACAGGGGGTACCTACGAGCAGTACTTC
TRBJ2-3,few,-,TRBV5-4,CASSFTPYSTDTQYF,TGTGCCAGCAGCTTTACACCCTACTCCACAGATACGCAGTATTTT
TRBJ2-7,few,TRBD2,TRBV30,CAWRRLAATYEQYF,TGTGCCTGGAGAAGACTAGCGGCTACCTACGAGCAGTACTTC
TRBJ1-1,-,-,TRBV27,CASRRAGINTEAFF,TGTGCCAGCAGGAGGGCAGGGATTAACACTGAAGCTTTCTTT
TRBJ2-3,few,-,TRBV5-1,CASSSGLTSTDTQYF,TGCGCCAGCAGCTCGGGGCTTACTAGCACAGATACGCAGTATTTT
TRBJ2-1,-,-,TRBV9,CASSVAGPPMNEQFF,TGTGCCAGCAGCGTAGCGGGACCCCCAATGAATGAGCAGTTCTTC
TRBJ2-7,-,TRBD2,TRBV30,CAWSFYITSGIYEQYF,TGTGCCTGGAGTTTCTACATTACTAGCGGGATATACGAGCAGTACTTC
TRBJ2-7,-,TRBD2,TRBV18,CASSRGTSDYEQYF,TGTGCCAGCTCACGAGGGACTAGCGACTACGAGCAGTACTTC
TRBJ2-7,-,-,TRBV6-2/TRBV6-3,CASSYPPIYEQYF,TGTGCCAGCAGCTACCCCCCTATCTACGAGCAGTACTTC
TRBJ2-7,few,-,TRBV29-1,CSVAPPGHSSYEQYF,TGCAGCGTTGCACCTCCGGGACACAGCTCCTACGAGCAGTACTTC
TRBJ2-7,many,-,TRBV27,CASSSRHSTSEQYF,TGTGCCAGCAGTTCGAGACACTCCACCTCCGAGCAGTACTTC
TRBJ2-3,few,-,TRBV5-1,CASSSGGLTDTQYF,TGCGCCAGCAGCTCGGGTGGACTCACAGATACGCAGTATTTT
TRBJ2-7,many,TRBD1,TRBV28,CASSLGQGASYEQYF,TGTGCCAGCAGTTTAGGTCAGGGGGCCTCCTACGAGCAGTACTTC
TRBJ2-1,many,TRBD2,TRBV28,CASSLAGGFNEQFF,TGTGCCAGCAGTTTAGCGGGAGGATTCAATGAGCAGTTCTTC
TRBJ2-1,few,-,TRBV5-8,CASSFRTNEQFF,TGTGCCAGCAGCTTTAGAACGAATGAGCAGTTCTTC
TRBJ1-4,many,-,TRBV18,CASSAFTTNEKLFF,TGTGCCAGCTCTGCATTTACAACTAATGAAAAACTGTTTTTT
TRBJ2-6,-,-,TRBV10-1,CASGEGDPTTSGANVLTF,TGCGCCAGCGGGGAGGGGGACCCTACGACCTCTGGGGCCAACGTCCTGACTTTC
TRBJ1-6,once,-,TRBV5-8,CASSLRTAGYNSPLHF,TGTGCCAGCAGCTTGCGGACAGCAGGCTATAATTCACCCCTCCACTTT
TRBJ2-7,-,-,TRBV15,CATSGTGTYYEQYF,TGTGCCACCAGCGGAACCGGGACTTACTACGAGCAGTACTTC
TRBJ2-3,-,TRBD2,TRBV5-1,CASSSTSGQTDTQYF,TGCGCCAGCAGCTCGACTAGCGGGCAGACAGATACGCAGTATTTT
TRBJ1-1,few,-,TRBV27,CARLGTPNTEAFF,TGTGCCAGACTCGGGACACCGAACACTGAAGCTTTCTTT
TRBJ2-1,few,-,TRBV24-1,CATSDPRQPEQFF,TGTGCCACCAGTGATCCCCGACAGCCTGAGCAGTTCTTC
TRBJ1-1,few,-,TRBV4-1,CASSQRTDEAFF,TGCGCCAGCAGCCAACGGACAGACGAAGCTTTCTTT
TRBJ1-1,many,-,TRBV7-2,CASSSRGSEAFF,TGTGCCAGCAGCTCCAGAGGCAGTGAAGCTTTCTTT
TRBJ2-1,few,-,TRBV4-1,CASSQEPSANEQFF,TGCGCCAGCAGCCAAGAACCTAGCGCCAATGAGCAGTTCTTC
TRBJ2-5,-,-,TRBV20-1,CSARKETSYYETQYF,TGCAGTGCTAGAAAGGAAACTAGCTATTACGAGACCCAGTACTTC
TRBJ2-3,once,TRBD2,TRBV10-3,CAISAGLAGVDTQYF,TGTGCCATCAGTGCGGGACTAGCGGGAGTGGATACGCAGTATTTT
TRBJ2-1,once,TRBD1,TRBV24-1,CATSPPGQGNEQFF,TGTGCCACCAGCCCCCCGGGACAGGGTAATGAGCAGTTCTTC
TRBJ1-2,many,TRBD1,TRBV5-1,CASSLGGTENYGYTF,TGCGCCAGCAGCTTGGGGGGGACAGAGAACTATGGCTACACCTTC
TRBJ2-3,-,TRBD2,TRBV24-1,CATSALTAGGSDTQYF,TGTGCCACCAGTGCCCTGACGGCGGGAGGATCAGATACGCAGTATTTT
TRBJ2-2,-,TRBD2,TRBV18,CASSPRSGRAIGELFF,TGTGCCAGCTCACCAAGGAGCGGGAGGGCCATCGGGGAGCTGTTTTTT
TRBJ2-3,many,-,TRBV11-2,CASSLAGTPSTDTQYF,TGTGCCAGCAGCTTAGCGGGGACTCCTAGCACAGATACGCAGTATTTT